The 31 T cell receptor beta chains below all came from one sample that was sequenced in a study of OX40 agonist ivuxolimab in advanced cancers. Profiled with immunoSEQ multiplex PCR; TCRdb holds only in-frame clones, not every one. Here the sample spans roughly 35,000 clones, 88% being singletons. The starting material was CD4+ or CD8+ T cells sorted from blood, obtained in a trial of the OX40 agonist ivuxolimab. The receptor source for this set is an adult with an advanced solid tumor such as melanoma, head and neck, liver or kidney cancer.

There are a few counts of this clone. J is TRBJ2-5 and V is TRBV5-1; D gene ambiguous. The CDR3 is 12 amino acids. With 7 bases removed from V and 4 bases from J, the gap between germline ends came to 11 bases. The V gene's germline CDR1 is SGHRS and CDR2 YFSETQ. CDR3 in amino acids: CASGRTGETQYF. The CDR3 nucleotides are TGCGCCAGCGGCAGGACGGGAGAGACCCAGTACTTC.

J is TRBJ2-3 and V is TRBV4-1; 7 bases fit TRBD2. Trimming removed 4 bases from V and 3 bases from J; junction bases left unmatched: 10. Germline assignment: CDR1 MGHRA and CDR2 YSYEKL. The CDR3 spans 16 residues. CDR3 loop: CASSRGLGLGTDTQYF. The CDR3 DNA reads TGCGCCAGCAGCCGTGGACTAGGGTTGGGTACAGATACGCAGTATTTT.

The chain carries TRBV5-1 and TRBJ2-2; 12 bases agree with TRBD2. The CDR3 is made up of 16 amino acids. Trimming took 3 bases from V and 6 from J; bases not matched to a gene: 6. CDR1 SGHRS and CDR2 YFSETQ come from the germline V gene. The CDR3 DNA sequence: TGCGCCAGCAGCTCCCCTAGCGGGGGGGCCCCCGGGGAGCTGTTTTTT. Translated: CASSSPSGGAPGELFF.

The CDR3, as DNA: TGTGCCAGCAGACAATCAGGGGTCACCGGGGAGCTGTTTTTT. This gives the protein CASRQSGVTGELFF. The chain uses TRBV6-4 and TRBJ2-2, with TRBD1 as a possible D gene (6 bases). The CDR3 is 14 amino acids. The V end lost 6 bases, the J end lost 4 bases, and 12 bases lay between the germline ends. Germline CDR1 is MRHNA and CDR2 is SNTAGT.

This clone appeared a single time. This chain links TRBV4-1 with TRBJ2-7; TRBD1 is a possible D gene (7 bases). Germline assignment: CDR1 MGHRA and CDR2 YSYEKL. There are 15 residues in the CDR3. Trimming took off 4 bases at V and 4 bases at J, with 17 bases between the two ends. CDR3 sequence: CASSRLGTAPYEQYF. The CDR3 nucleotides read TGCGCCAGCAGCCGACTAGGGACAGCTCCATACGAGCAGTACTTC.

The rearrangement joins TRBV11-2 to TRBJ2-4, with 8 bases fitting TRBD2. Losses at the gene ends were 4 bases for V and 0 bases for J; bases not matched to a gene: 2. Germline CDR1 reads SGHAT; CDR2 reads FQNNGV. The CDR3 is 15 residues long. The CDR3 sequence: CASSSGGAAKNIQYF. CDR3 coding DNA: TGTGCCAGCAGCTCCGGGGGGGCAGCCAAAAACATTCAGTACTTC.

The chain combines TRBV2 with TRBJ2-3; maybe TRBD2 (6 bases). Germline values: CDR1 SNHLY, CDR2 FYNNEI. V lost 5 bases, J lost 4 bases, and 10 bases lay in between. The CDR3 contains 13 residues. The CDR3 spells CASSREQADTQYF. The CDR3 bases are TGTGCCAGCAGTCGGGAGCAGGCAGATACGCAGTATTTT.

This chain uses TRBV30 with TRBJ2-1, with D possibly being TRBD2 (5 bases). The germline V gene encodes CDR1 GTSNPN and CDR2 SVGIG (reference sequence). The CDR3 sequence is 17 residues long. Trimming stripped 2 bases from V and 6 bases from J, with 23 bases between. The DNA for the CDR3 is TGTGCCTGGAGTCGGACGCTTTTTGGGAGCTCCCGCAATGAGCAGTTCTTC. This translates into CAWSRTLFGSSRNEQFF.

The J gene is TRBJ2-3, the V gene TRBV27, with TRBD2 matching over 10 bases. J lost 1 base, V lost 2 bases, and 6 bases had no gene match. CDR1 and CDR2 from the germline V gene are MNHEY and SMNVEV (reference sequence). The length of the CDR3 is 17 residues. CDR3 in amino acids: CASSLVGLAGGTDTQYF. In DNA, the CDR3 is TGTGCCAGCAGTTTAGTCGGCCTAGCGGGGGGCACAGATACGCAGTATTTT.

The chain uses TRBV5-1 and TRBJ2-1, with 9 positions matching TRBD1. The V segment lost 1 base and the J segment 4 bases; nucleotides outside the gene matches: 3. This CDR3 comprises 15 residues. CDR1 SGHRS and CDR2 YFSETQ come from the germline V gene. CDR3 in amino acids: CASSLMGQGYNEQFF. The CDR3, as DNA: TGCGCCAGCAGCTTGATGGGACAGGGATACAATGAGCAGTTCTTC.

This clone has a single count. V is TRBV7-3 and J is TRBJ2-5, with 8 positions matching TRBD2. The V gene end was trimmed by 2 bases and the J gene end by 3 bases; junction bases not matched to a gene: 5. Germline V gives CDR1 SGHTA, CDR2 FQGTGA. This CDR3 contains 15 residues. The DNA for the CDR3 is TGTGCCAGCAGCTTAGCGGGAGGCGGTAAAGAGACCCAGTACTTC. Amino acids: CASSLAGGGKETQYF.

The chain carries TRBV2 and TRBJ1-1; D is unclear. CDR1 SNHLY and CDR2 FYNNEI come from the germline V gene. V was pared by 3 bases and J by 0 bases, with 11 bases between. The CDR3 has 15 amino acids. The CDR3 is CASSEVPFMNTEAFF. The CDR3 coding sequence is TGTGCCAGCAGTGAGGTCCCTTTTATGAACACTGAAGCTTTCTTT.

This chain links TRBV7-2 with TRBJ1-3; D is ambiguous. V lost 1 base and J 0 bases, leaving 7 bases between the germline ends. The CDR3 loop spans 15 amino acids. Germline V gene sequence: CDR1 SGHTA, CDR2 FQGNSA. The CDR3 DNA sequence: TGTGCCAGCAGCTTAGATCCGGCCTCTGGAAACACCATATATTTT. Protein product: CASSLDPASGNTIYF.

The sample holds one count of this clone. The rearrangement links TRBV6-1 to TRBJ2-7; 7 nucleotides agree with TRBD1. The trim removed 7 bases at V and 0 bases at J, leaving 6 bases unmatched. The CDR3 is 14 amino acids. CDR1 is MNHNS and CDR2 is SASEGT in the germline V gene. The CDR3 nucleotides read TGTGCCAGCAACTTTGACAGGGTCTCCTACGAGCAGTACTTC. It translates to CASNFDRVSYEQYF.

This clone was detected only a few times. J is TRBJ2-1 and V is TRBV11-2; D ambiguous. Trimming removed 4 bases at V and 2 bases at J, with 6 bases between. The CDR3 has 13 residues. The germline gives CDR1 SGHAT, CDR2 FQNNGV. CDR3 nucleotide sequence: TGTGCCAGCAGCTGGGCCGCCTACAATGAGCAGTTCTTC. The encoded protein is CASSWAAYNEQFF.

The J gene is TRBJ2-2, the V gene TRBV5-4; 11 bases align to TRBD1. Unmatched junction bases numbered 3, after V lost 4 bases and J lost 4 bases. Germline CDR1 reads SGHNT; CDR2 reads YYREEE (reference sequence). This CDR3 spans 15 amino acids. Written as DNA, the CDR3 is TGTGCCAGCAGCCAGGACAGGGGGCGCACCGGGGAGCTGTTTTTT. This gives the protein CASSQDRGRTGELFF.

The chain carries TRBV19 and TRBJ2-3; D remains unclear. The germline V and J ends were trimmed by 4 bases and 0 bases, with 8 bases remaining between them. CDR3 length: 14 amino acids. The germline V gene encodes CDR1 LNHDA and CDR2 SQIVND (reference sequence). The CDR3 DNA reads TGTGCCAGTAGTAGCTTCTACAGCACAGATACGCAGTATTTT. This sequence encodes CASSSFYSTDTQYF.

The chain is built from TRBV18 and TRBJ1-1; tentatively, D is TRBD1 (5 bases). V lost 6 bases to trimming and J lost 1 base, with 9 bases between them. The CDR3 loop spans 13 amino acids. Germline CDR1 is KGHSH and CDR2 is LQKENI. The CDR3 DNA reads as TGTGCCAGCTCGTGGGGGGAGAACACTGAAGCTTTCTTT. It codes for CASSWGENTEAFF.

V and J are TRBV6-1 and TRBJ2-5; 7 nucleotides line up with TRBD1. The CDR3 is 13 residues long. Germline CDR1 is MNHNS and CDR2 is SASEGT. V trimming: 5 bases; J trimming: 5 bases; junction bases outside the gene matches: 5. The chain's CDR3 is CASSRQGGETQYF. CDR3 in DNA: TGTGCCAGCAGTAGACAGGGCGGGGAGACCCAGTACTTC.

In DNA, the CDR3 is TGTGCCAGCAGCCAAGTTTCGGCTCTATTCGGGGAGCTGTTTTTT. The encoded protein is CASSQVSALFGELFF. V is TRBV14 and J is TRBJ2-2; D is unresolved. The length of the CDR3 is 15 residues. Trimming shortened V by 1 base and J by 7 bases, and 13 bases separated the two germline ends. The germline CDR1 and CDR2 sequences are SGHDN and FVKESK.

As to this clone: Other DNA sequences of this sample code for an identical CDR3. The rearrangement uses TRBV28 and TRBJ1-2, with D unclear. The CDR3 covers 12 residues. With 2 bases removed from V and 8 bases from J, the gap between germline ends came to 9 bases. The germline V gene encodes CDR1 MDHEN and CDR2 SYDVKM. The CDR3 here is CASSLGVYGYTF. The CDR3 DNA reads as TGTGCCAGCAGTTTAGGGGTATACGGCTACACCTTC.

J is TRBJ2-1 and V is TRBV5-1, with TRBD2 matching over 12 bases. Trimming at V came to 4 bases and at J to 4 bases, leaving 9 bases not matched to a gene. The CDR3 runs 17 residues. Germline V lookup: CDR1 SGHRS, CDR2 YFSETQ. This CDR3 is CASSPRTSGDFYNEQFF. For the CDR3, the DNA is TGCGCCAGCAGCCCCAGGACTAGCGGGGATTTTTACAATGAGCAGTTCTTC.

The CDR3 DNA reads as TGTGCCAGCAGCTTAACGTCTGAAGCTTTCTTT. Encoded protein: CASSLTSEAFF. This rearrangement joins TRBV11-2 to TRBJ1-1, with D unclear. Germline-derived CDR1 and CDR2 are SGHAT and FQNNGV. The CDR3 loop spans 11 amino acids. The ends were cut back, 2 bases at V and 6 bases at J, with 4 bases in the middle.

The chain joins TRBV19 to TRBJ2-3; the D gene is possibly TRBD2 (5 bases). Trimming took off 5 bases at V and 0 bases at J, with 12 bases between the two ends. The germline CDR1 and CDR2 sequences are LNHDA and SQIVND (reference sequence). CDR3 length: 15 amino acids. The CDR3 DNA sequence: TGTGCCAGTAGTTCCTCCGGGGTTAGCACAGATACGCAGTATTTT. Translating it yields CASSSSGVSTDTQYF.

This clone was seen a handful of times. In the same sample, other DNA sequences code for this CDR3. The chain links TRBV28 to TRBJ1-1; unclear D gene. Germline CDR1 and CDR2: MDHEN and SYDVKM. This CDR3 has 11 residues. The ends were cut back, 8 bases at V and 1 base at J, with 5 bases in the middle. The CDR3, as DNA: TGTGCCAGCCGAGAGAACACTGAAGCTTTCTTT. Its protein product is CASRENTEAFF.

This clone occurred once. The chain couples TRBV5-1 to TRBJ2-2; no reliable D call. V was cut by 0 bases and J by 5 bases, with 11 bases left in between. The CDR3 spans 15 residues. The germline V gene has CDR1 SGHRS and CDR2 YFSETQ. CDR3 in amino acids: CASSLAAEGTGELFF. As DNA, the CDR3 is TGCGCCAGCAGCTTGGCTGCAGAAGGGACCGGGGAGCTGTTTTTT.

This clone was picked up a small number of times. The chain combines TRBV4-2 with TRBJ2-3, with TRBD2 identical over 9 bases. V shed 0 bases, J shed 3 bases, and the junction held 7 bases outside the gene matches. The length of the CDR3 is 17 residues. Germline CDR1 LGHNA, CDR2 YNFKEQ. In DNA form, the CDR3 reads TGTGCCAGCAGCCAAGAGGGACTAGCCTCAAAGACAGATACGCAGTATTTT. Translated: CASSQEGLASKTDTQYF.

This clone occurred a few times. At one boundary the junction diverges from the germline segment, which might be a read error. V and J are TRBV25-1 and TRBJ2-1; 7 bases fit TRBD2. CDR3 length equals 13 residues. Germline V gene lookup returns CDR1 MGHDK and CDR2 SYGVNS. CDR3 coding DNA: TGTGCCACCAGTAGGGGACTATCCAATGAGCAGTTCTTC. Translated, it gives CATSRGLSNEQFF.

The chain carries TRBV7-8 and TRBJ1-4, with a possible D match to TRBD1 (5 bases). Trimming took 6 bases from V and 7 from J, leaving 15 bases between them. From germline, CDR1 is SGHVS and CDR2 FQNEAQ. The CDR3 runs to 14 residues. CDR3 loop: CASRGVGGGEKLFF. As DNA, the CDR3 is TGTGCCAGCAGGGGGGTCGGCGGGGGTGAAAAACTGTTTTTT.

The rearrangement joins TRBV28 to TRBJ2-3; TRBD2 matches at 8 bases. The germline V gene encodes CDR1 MDHEN and CDR2 SYDVKM. The CDR3 spans 15 residues. J lost 4 bases, V lost 5 bases, and 8 bases had no gene match. The CDR3 DNA follows: TGTGCCAGCAGTAACACGGGGACTAGATCAGATACGCAGTATTTT. Residues: CASSNTGTRSDTQYF.

The chain links TRBV28 to TRBJ2-7; maybe TRBD2 (6 bases). CDR1 is MDHEN and CDR2 is SYDVKM in the germline V gene. The ends were cut back, 3 bases at V and 3 bases at J, with 9 bases in the middle. The CDR3 runs to 13 residues. The CDR3 sequence: CASSLAGSYEQYF. The CDR3 nucleotides read TGTGCCAGCAGTTTGGCGGGGAGCTACGAGCAGTACTTC.